The clone carrying this T cell receptor (beta chain) was seen just once. Its antigen is as yet unknown. 60 Vbeta and 13 Jbeta primers were used in PCR. Libraries were prepared by immunoSEQ multiplex PCR; TCRdb keeps only in-frame clonotypes and omits some of them. The table includes roughly 150,000 clones, roughly 70% detected once. The data were taken from a study of cytomegalovirus exposure and HLA in healthy donors. For the study at large: There were approximately 80 million unique TCRs (from HLA-typed donors) in an early data release. Study observations and caveats: Segments of the TCR beta V type were, in most cases, productive about 87% or about 30% of the time in an earlier analysis. Altogether, 150 to 200 TCR beta chains were recorded as cytomegalovirus-associated.

With V trimmed by 6 bases and J by 4 bases, 8 bases remained unmatched. Looked up from germline, CDR1 is KGHSH and CDR2 is LQKENI. The length of the CDR3 is 15 residues. The receptor was isolated from a man aged 55-75 years in good health and CMV-seronegative. Sequencing was carried out using PBMCs. The chain recombines TRBV18 with TRBJ2-1; 8 nucleotides line up with TRBD2. The CDR3: CASSLLAEQYNEQFF. The CDR3 DNA is TGTGCCAGCTCGCTACTAGCGGAGCAATACAATGAGCAGTTCTTC.